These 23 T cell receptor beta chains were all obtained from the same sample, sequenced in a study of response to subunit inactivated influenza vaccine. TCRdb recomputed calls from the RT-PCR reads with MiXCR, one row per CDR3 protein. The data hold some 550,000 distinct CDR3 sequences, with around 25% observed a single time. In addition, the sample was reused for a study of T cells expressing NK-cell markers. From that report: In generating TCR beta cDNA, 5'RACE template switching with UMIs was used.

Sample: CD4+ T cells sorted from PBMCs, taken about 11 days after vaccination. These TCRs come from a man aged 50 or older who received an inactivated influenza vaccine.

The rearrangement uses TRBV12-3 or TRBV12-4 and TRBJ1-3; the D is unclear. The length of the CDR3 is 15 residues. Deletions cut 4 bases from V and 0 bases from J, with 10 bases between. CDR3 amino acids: CASSSLGPSGNTIYF. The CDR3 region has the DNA TGTGCCAGCAGTTCGTTGGGCCCCTCTGGAAACACCATATATTTT.

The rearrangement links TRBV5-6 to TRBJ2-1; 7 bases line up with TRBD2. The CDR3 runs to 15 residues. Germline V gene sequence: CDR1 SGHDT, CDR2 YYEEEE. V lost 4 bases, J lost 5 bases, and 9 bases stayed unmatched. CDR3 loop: CASSSGVSANNEQFF. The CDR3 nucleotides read TGTGCCAGCAGCAGCGGGGTCAGCGCAAACAATGAGCAGTTCTTC. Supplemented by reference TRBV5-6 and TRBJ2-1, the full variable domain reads DAGVTQSPTHLIKTRGQQVTLRCSPKSGHDTVSWYQQALGQGPQFIFQYYEEEERQRGNFPDRFSGHQFPNYSSELNVNALLLGDSALYLCASSSGVSANNEQFFGPGTRLTVL.

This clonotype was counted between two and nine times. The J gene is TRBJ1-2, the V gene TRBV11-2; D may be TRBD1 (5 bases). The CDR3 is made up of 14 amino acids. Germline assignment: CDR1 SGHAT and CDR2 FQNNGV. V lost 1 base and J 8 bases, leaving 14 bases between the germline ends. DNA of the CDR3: TGTGCCAGCAGCTTAGGGAGGGGCGAGAAGGGCTACACCTTC. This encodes CASSLGRGEKGYTF.

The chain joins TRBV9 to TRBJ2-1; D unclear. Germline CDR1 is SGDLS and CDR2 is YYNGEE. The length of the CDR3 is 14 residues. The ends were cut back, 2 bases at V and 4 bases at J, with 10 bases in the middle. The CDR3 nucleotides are TGTGCCAGCAGCGTCCATCAGTCATACAATGAGCAGTTCTTC. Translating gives CASSVHQSYNEQFF.

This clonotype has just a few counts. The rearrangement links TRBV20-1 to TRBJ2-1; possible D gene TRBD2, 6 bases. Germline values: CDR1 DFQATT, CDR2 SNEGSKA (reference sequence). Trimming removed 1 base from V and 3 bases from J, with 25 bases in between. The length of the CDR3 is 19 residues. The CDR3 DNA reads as TGCAGTGCTAGAGGCTATGATTGGCGGGACCGGACCAACTACAATGAGCAGTTCTTC. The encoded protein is CSARGYDWRDRTNYNEQFF.

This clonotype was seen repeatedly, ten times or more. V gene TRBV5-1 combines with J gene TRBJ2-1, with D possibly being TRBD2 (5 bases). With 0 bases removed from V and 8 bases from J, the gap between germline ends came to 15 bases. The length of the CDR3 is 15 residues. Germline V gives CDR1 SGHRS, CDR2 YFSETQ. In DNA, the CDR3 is TGCGCCAGCAGCTTGGCACGGGAACCCTTGGATGAGCAGTTCTTC. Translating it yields CASSLAREPLDEQFF.

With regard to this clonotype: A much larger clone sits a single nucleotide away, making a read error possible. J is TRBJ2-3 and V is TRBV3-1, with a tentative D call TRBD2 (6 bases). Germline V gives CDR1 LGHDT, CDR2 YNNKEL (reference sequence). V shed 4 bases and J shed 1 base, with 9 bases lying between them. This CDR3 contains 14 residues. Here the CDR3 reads CASSRPSGTDTQYF. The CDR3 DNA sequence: TGTGCCAGCAGCCGGCCTAGCGGCACAGATACGCAGTATTTT.

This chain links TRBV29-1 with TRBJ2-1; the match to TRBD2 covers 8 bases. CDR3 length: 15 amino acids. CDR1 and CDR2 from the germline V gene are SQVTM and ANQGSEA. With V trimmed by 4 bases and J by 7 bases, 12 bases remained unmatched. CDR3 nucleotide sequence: TGCAGCGTTGGGGAAACGGGACTAGATACGAATGAGCAGTTCTTC. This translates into CSVGETGLDTNEQFF.

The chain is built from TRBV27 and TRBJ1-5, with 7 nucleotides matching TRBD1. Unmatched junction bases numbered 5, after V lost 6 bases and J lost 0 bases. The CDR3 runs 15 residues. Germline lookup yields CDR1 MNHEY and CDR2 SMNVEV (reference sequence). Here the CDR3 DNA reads TGTGCCAGCAGGGGCGGGACAGCTAGCAATCAGCCCCAGCATTTT. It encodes CASRGGTASNQPQHF.

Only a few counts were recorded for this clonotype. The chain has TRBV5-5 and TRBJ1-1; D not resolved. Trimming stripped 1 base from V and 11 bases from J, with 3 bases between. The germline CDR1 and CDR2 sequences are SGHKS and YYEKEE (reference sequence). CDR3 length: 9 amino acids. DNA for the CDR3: TGTGCCAGCAGCTTGACGGCTTTCTTT. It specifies CASSLTAFF.

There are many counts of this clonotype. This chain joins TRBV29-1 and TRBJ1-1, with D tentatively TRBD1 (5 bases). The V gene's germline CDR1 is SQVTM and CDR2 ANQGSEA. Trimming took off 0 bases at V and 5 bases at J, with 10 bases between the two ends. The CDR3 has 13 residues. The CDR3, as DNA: TGCAGCGTTGAAGATGGGGGGAGGACTGAAGCTTTCTTT. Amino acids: CSVEDGGRTEAFF.

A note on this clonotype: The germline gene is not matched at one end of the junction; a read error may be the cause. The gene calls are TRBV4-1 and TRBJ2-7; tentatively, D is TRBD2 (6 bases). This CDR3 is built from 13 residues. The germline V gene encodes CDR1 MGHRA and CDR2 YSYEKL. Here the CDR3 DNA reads TGCGCCAGCAGCCAAGAGTCAAGGGGACTCAGGGTCTTC. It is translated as CASSQESRGLRVF.

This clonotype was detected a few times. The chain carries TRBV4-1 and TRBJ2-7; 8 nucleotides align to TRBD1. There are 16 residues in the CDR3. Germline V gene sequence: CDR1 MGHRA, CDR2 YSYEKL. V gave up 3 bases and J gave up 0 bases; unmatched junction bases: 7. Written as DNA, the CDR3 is TGCGCCAGCAGCCAGGGTCCGGACAGGGTCTCCTACGAGCAGTACTTC. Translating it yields CASSQGPDRVSYEQYF.

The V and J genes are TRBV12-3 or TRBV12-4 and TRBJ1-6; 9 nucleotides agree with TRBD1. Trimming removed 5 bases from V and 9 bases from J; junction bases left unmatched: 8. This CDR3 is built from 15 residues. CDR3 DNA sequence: TGTGCCAGCAGTCTCGGGACAGGGCACGGTTCACCCCTCCACTTT. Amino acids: CASSLGTGHGSPLHF.

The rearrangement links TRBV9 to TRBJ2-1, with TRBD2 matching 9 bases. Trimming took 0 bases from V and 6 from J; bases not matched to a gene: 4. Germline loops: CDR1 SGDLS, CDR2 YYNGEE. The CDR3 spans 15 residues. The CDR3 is CASSVGPTSGNEQFF. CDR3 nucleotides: TGTGCCAGCAGCGTAGGCCCGACTAGCGGCAATGAGCAGTTCTTC.

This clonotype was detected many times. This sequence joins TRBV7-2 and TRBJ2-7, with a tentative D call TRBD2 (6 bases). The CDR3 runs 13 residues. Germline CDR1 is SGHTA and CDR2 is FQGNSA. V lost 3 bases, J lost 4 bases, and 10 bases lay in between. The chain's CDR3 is CASSFGRGYEQYF. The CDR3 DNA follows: TGTGCCAGCAGCTTTGGACGGGGGTACGAGCAGTACTTC.

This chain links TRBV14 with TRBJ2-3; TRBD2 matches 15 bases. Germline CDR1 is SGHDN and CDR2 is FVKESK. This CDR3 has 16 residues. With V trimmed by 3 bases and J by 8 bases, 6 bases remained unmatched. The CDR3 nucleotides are TGTGCCAGCAGCCATCTCCCGGGACTAGCGGGAGGTACGCAGTATTTT. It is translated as CASSHLPGLAGGTQYF. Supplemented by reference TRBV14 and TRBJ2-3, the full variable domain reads EAGVTQFPSHSVIEKGQTVTLRCDPISGHDNLYWYRRVMGKEIKFLLHFVKESKQDESGMPNNRFLAERTGGTYSTLKVQPAELEDSGVYFCASSHLPGLAGGTQYFGPGTRLTVL.

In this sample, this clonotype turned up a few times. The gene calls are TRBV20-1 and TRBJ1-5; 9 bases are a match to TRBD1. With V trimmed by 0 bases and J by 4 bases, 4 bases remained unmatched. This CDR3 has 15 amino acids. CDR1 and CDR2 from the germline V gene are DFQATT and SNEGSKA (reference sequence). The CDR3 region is CSARDTGGANQPQHF. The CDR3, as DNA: TGCAGTGCTAGAGATACAGGGGGCGCGAATCAGCCCCAGCATTTT.

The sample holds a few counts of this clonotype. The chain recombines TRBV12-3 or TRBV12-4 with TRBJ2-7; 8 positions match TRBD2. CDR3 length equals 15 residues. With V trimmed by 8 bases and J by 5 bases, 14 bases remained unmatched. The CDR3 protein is CASSNGGAAADEQYF. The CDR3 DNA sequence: TGTGCCAGCTCAAACGGGGGGGCGGCCGCCGACGAGCAGTACTTC.

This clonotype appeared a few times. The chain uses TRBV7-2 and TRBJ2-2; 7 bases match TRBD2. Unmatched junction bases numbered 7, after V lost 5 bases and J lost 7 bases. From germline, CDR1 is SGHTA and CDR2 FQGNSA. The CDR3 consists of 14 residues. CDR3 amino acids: CASSAGLQLGELFF. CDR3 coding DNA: TGTGCCAGCAGCGCGGGACTACAACTCGGGGAGCTGTTTTTT.

This chain's CDR3 is CASSPGMSSTDTQYF. Written as DNA, the CDR3 is TGTGCCAGCTCACCAGGGATGTCCTCCACAGATACGCAGTATTTT. This chain joins TRBV18 and TRBJ2-3, with D unclear. Between the trimmed V and J ends, which lost 2 bases and 2 bases, there was a span of 11 bases. This CDR3 spans 15 amino acids. Germline V gene sequence: CDR1 KGHSH, CDR2 LQKENI.

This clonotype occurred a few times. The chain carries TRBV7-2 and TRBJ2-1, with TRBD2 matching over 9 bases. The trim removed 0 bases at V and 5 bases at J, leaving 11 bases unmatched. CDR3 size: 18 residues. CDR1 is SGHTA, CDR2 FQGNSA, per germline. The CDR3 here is CASSLAGGGAVINNEQFF. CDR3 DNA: TGTGCCAGCAGCTTAGCCGGCGGGGGGGCTGTTATAAACAATGAGCAGTTCTTC.

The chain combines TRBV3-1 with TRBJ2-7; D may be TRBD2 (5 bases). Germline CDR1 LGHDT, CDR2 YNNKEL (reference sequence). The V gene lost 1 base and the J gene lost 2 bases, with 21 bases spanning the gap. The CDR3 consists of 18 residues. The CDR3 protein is CASSQGGSTTSHPYEQYF. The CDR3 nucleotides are TGTGCCAGCAGCCAAGGAGGGTCGACTACCTCCCATCCCTACGAGCAGTACTTC.